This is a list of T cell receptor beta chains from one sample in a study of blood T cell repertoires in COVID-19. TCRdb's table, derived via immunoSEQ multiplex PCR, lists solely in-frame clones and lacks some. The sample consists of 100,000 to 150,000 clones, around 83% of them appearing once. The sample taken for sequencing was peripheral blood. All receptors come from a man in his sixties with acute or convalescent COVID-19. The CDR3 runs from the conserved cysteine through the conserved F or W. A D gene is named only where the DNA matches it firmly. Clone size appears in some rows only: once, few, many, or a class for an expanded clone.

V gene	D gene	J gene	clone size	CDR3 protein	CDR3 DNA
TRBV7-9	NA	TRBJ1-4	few	CASSSFSWTVENEKLFF	TGTGCCAGCAGCTCCTTTAGTTGGACAGTAGAGAATGAAAAACTGTTTTTT
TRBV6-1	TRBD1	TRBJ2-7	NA	CASSEVDRGSEQYF	TGTGCCAGCAGTGAAGTGGACAGGGGCTCCGAGCAGTACTTC
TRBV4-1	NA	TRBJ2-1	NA	CASSQAGFVDEQFF	TGCGCCAGCAGCCAGGCGGGTTTCGTGGATGAGCAGTTCTTC
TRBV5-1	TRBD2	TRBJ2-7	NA	CASSLVRGSPDEQYF	TGCGCCAGCAGCTTGGTACGCGGGAGCCCCGACGAGCAGTACTTC
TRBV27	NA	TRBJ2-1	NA	CASSLLFEGEQFF	TGTGCCAGCAGTTTGCTGTTCGAGGGTGAGCAGTTCTTC
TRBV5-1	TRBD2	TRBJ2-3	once	CASSLGSLAGAADTQYF	TGCGCCAGCAGCTTGGGATCACTAGCGGGAGCGGCGGATACGCAGTATTTT
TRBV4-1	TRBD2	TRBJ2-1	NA	CASSQDLGGVYNEQFF	TGCGCCAGCAGCCAAGATTTGGGGGGGGTCTACAATGAGCAGTTCTTC
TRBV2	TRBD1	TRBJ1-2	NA	CASNPTGLGGYTF	TGTGCCAGCAACCCGACAGGGTTGGGTGGCTACACCTTC
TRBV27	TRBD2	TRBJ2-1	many	CASSWREAGDEQFF	TGTGCCAGCAGTTGGCGGGAGGCGGGGGATGAGCAGTTCTTC
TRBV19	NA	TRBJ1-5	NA	CASKETPLGNQPQHF	TGTGCCAGTAAGGAGACCCCGTTAGGCAATCAGCCCCAGCATTTT
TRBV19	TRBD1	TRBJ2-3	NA	CASSMQGAEDTQYF	TGTGCCAGTAGTATGCAGGGGGCGGAAGATACGCAGTATTTT
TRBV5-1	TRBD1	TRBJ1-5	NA	CASSQGTGNQPQHF	TGCGCCAGCAGCCAGGGGACAGGCAATCAGCCCCAGCATTTT
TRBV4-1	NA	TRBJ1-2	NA	CASSHIPGTAVSGYTF	TGCGCCAGCAGCCACATTCCCGGGACTGCAGTATCTGGCTACACCTTC
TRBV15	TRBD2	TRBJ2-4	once	CATSRDGGDIQYF	TGTGCCACCAGCCGAGACGGGGGGGACATTCAGTACTTC
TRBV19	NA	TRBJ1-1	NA	CASSTGLSFMNTEAFF	TGTGCCAGTAGTACGGGACTGTCCTTCATGAACACTGAAGCTTTCTTT
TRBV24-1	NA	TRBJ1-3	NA	CATSDRQDSLSGNTIYF	TGTGCCACCAGTGACCGCCAGGACAGCCTCTCTGGAAACACCATATATTTT
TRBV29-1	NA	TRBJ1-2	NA	CSVDLTGNGYTF	TGCAGCGTTGACCTTACAGGGAATGGCTACACCTTC
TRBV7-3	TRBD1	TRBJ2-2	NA	CASSLRTGGSGELFF	TGTGCCAGCAGCTTAAGGACAGGGGGGTCCGGGGAGCTGTTTTTT